This TCR beta chain was observed in a study of a mutant IDH1 vaccine in newly diagnosed glioma. Turning to the study itself: Beginning 4-6 weeks after radiotherapy alone, or with temozolomide cycles, vaccination took place. Patients' prior therapy spanned radiotherapy, temozolomide, or both; most underwent both.

Some clones are missing from TCRdb's copy, which holds only in-frame ones; the method was immunoSEQ multiplex PCR. Of some 60,000 clones in the sample, 84% were seen once. About this clone: Its antigen is unknown.

Documented time point: week 11, during vaccination. Vaccination used 300 ug of mutant IDH1 20-mer peptide per dose, with topical imiquimod. With 7 bases removed from V and 4 bases from J, the gap between germline ends came to 17 bases. Germline V gene sequence: CDR1 MNHNS, CDR2 SASEGT. CDR3 length: 14 amino acids. Sequences were derived from PBMCs, sampled from a glioma patient whose treatment included an IDH1 peptide vaccine. The chain carries TRBV6-1 and TRBJ2-7, with D uncertain. This TCR was sampled from a man aged 25 to 40 with glioma. The CDR3 reads CASTLNGEEYEQYF. The CDR3 DNA reads TGTGCCAGCACCCTCAATGGAGAGGAGTACGAGCAGTACTTC.